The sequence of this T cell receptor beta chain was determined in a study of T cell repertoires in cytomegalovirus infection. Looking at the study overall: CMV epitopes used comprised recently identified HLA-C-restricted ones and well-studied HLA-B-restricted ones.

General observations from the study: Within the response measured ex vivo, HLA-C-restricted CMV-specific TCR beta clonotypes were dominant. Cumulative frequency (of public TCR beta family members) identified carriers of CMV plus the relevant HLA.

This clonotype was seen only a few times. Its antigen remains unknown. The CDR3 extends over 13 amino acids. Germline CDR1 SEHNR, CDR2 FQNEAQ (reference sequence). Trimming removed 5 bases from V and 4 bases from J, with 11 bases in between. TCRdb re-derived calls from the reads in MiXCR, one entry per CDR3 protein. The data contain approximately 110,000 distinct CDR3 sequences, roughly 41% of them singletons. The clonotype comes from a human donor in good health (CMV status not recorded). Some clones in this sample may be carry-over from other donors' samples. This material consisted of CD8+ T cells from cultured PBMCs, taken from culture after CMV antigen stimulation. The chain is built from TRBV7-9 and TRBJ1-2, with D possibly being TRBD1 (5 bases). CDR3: CASSVRQSYGYTF. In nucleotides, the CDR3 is TGTGCCAGCAGCGTCCGACAGTCCTATGGCTACACCTTC. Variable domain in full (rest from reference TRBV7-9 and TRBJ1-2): DTGVSQNPRHKITKRGQNVTFRCDPISEHNRLYWYRQTLGQGPEFLTYFQNEAQLEKSRLLSDRFSAERPKGSFSTLEIQRTEQGDSAMYLCASSVRQSYGYTFGSGTRLTVV.